Shown below are 9 T cell receptor beta chains from a single sample sequenced in a study of blood T cell repertoires in COVID-19. Clones were sequenced by immunoSEQ multiplex PCR, and TCRdb holds only the in-frame ones, with some missing. The sample yields hundreds of thousands of clones, roughly 85% seen once. The sequenced sample consisted of peripheral blood. These receptors came from a man between 40 and 49 years old with acute or convalescent COVID-19.

The chain joins TRBV6-2 or TRBV6-3 to TRBJ1-1; D may be TRBD1 (6 bases). The CDR3 covers 15 residues. Trimming took 3 bases from V and 4 from J, leaving 15 bases between them. CDR1 and CDR2 from the germline V gene are MNHEY and SVGEGT. The CDR3 region has the DNA TGTGCCAGCAGTTATGAGGGCCTGGGGGCCACTGAAGCTTTCTTT. It translates to CASSYEGLGATEAFF.

The genes are TRBV19 and TRBJ1-1; perhaps TRBD1 as D (5 bases). Germline CDR1 and CDR2: LNHDA and SQIVND (reference sequence). The length of the CDR3 is 13 residues. The V end lost 3 bases, the J end lost 7 bases, and 12 bases lay between the germline ends. The CDR3: CASSIGGLGEAFF. The CDR3 DNA reads as TGTGCCAGTAGTATCGGGGGGTTGGGTGAAGCTTTCTTT. Full variable domain (outside the CDR3, taken from reference TRBV19 and TRBJ1-1): DGGITQSPKYLFRKEGQNVTLSCEQNLNHDAMYWYRQDPGQGLRLIYYSQIVNDFQKGDIAEGYSVSREKKESFPLTVTSAQKNPTAFYLCASSIGGLGEAFFGQGTRLTVV.

The V and J genes are TRBV3-1 (or the pseudogene TRBV3-2) and TRBJ2-5; 7 bases agree with TRBD2. The V gene end was trimmed by 0 bases and the J gene end by 7 bases; junction bases not matched to a gene: 11. Germline assignment: CDR1 LGHDT and CDR2 YNNKEL (reference sequence). The CDR3 loop spans 16 amino acids. CDR3 bases: TGTGCCAGCAGCCAAGACCCCGGCGGGGGAGGCGGGACCCAGTACTTC. It encodes CASSQDPGGGGGTQYF.

The chain carries TRBV6-4 and TRBJ2-3; 7 nucleotides agree with TRBD2. Germline CDR1 and CDR2: MRHNA and SNTAGT. The CDR3 extends over 14 amino acids. V trimming: 5 bases; J trimming: 4 bases; junction bases outside the gene matches: 6. CDR3 region: CASSSTSRADTQYF. Here the CDR3 DNA reads TGTGCCAGCAGTTCGACTAGCAGGGCAGATACGCAGTATTTT.

The chain joins TRBV4-1 to TRBJ2-3; D is possibly TRBD2 (6 bases). This CDR3 has 14 amino acids. V lost 1 base, J lost 9 bases, and 14 bases lay in between. Germline assignment: CDR1 MGHRA and CDR2 YSYEKL. The CDR3 coding sequence is TGCGCCAGCAGCCAAGGAGGGCGCGGGAAAACGCAGTATTTT. It encodes CASSQGGRGKTQYF.

Points on this clone: One end of the junction is discordant with germline, which a read error may explain. This chain's CDR3 is CASSLSGITNF. The CDR3 region has the DNA TGTGCCAGCAGTTTAAGCGGGATAACAAATTTT. The chain uses TRBV28 and TRBJ2-3; TRBD2 matches 7 bases. In germline, CDR1 is MDHEN, CDR2 SYDVKM. The CDR3 contains 11 residues.

The chain joins TRBV19 to TRBJ2-7; TRBD1 matches at 12 bases. The CDR3 has 16 residues. Germline CDR1 is LNHDA and CDR2 is SQIVND (reference sequence). J lost 7 bases, V lost 5 bases, and 12 bases had no gene match. The DNA for the CDR3 is TGTGCCAGTAGTCGTGAAAGGGGACAGGGGGCGGAGGAGCAGTACTTC. This sequence encodes CASSRERGQGAEEQYF.

This clone was counted a few times. CDR3: CASSQGRSNEKLFF. Here the CDR3 DNA reads TGCGCCAGCAGCCAGGGCAGAAGTAATGAAAAACTGTTTTTT. V gene TRBV4-1 combines with J gene TRBJ1-4; D ambiguous. Trimming removed 3 bases from V and 4 bases from J, with 9 bases in between. Germline V gene data show CDR1 as MGHRA and CDR2 as YSYEKL. The CDR3 length is 14 residues.

CDR3: CASSRTRSTDTQYF. CDR3 nucleotide sequence: TGTGCCAGCAGTCGGACACGTAGCACAGATACGCAGTATTTT. This chain joins TRBV2 and TRBJ2-3; TRBD1 is a possible D gene (5 bases). Per the germline V gene, CDR1 is SNHLY and CDR2 is FYNNEI. The ends were cut back, 5 bases at V and 0 bases at J, with 9 bases in the middle. The CDR3 is 14 amino acids.